This TCR beta chain was retrieved from a study of CD8+ T cells in alopecia areata (dated by TCRdb to between 2017 and 2018). Describing the broader study: The treated patients, all with moderate-to-severe alopecia areata, were enrolled in an open-label pilot trial of oral tofacitinib given at 5 to 10 mg twice daily. Tofacitinib was administered for 6 to 18 months, and 6 months of follow-up off drug were then conducted to assess delayed response and recurrence. For the treated patients, the SALT score, which quantifies what percentage of scalp surface area is affected, served as the measure of disease severity. To study T cell clonal expansion in alopecia areata, the researchers applied high-throughput TCRbeta sequencing to both the C3H/HeJ mouse model and human patients. In humans, TCRbeta sequencing was performed on scalp tissue and on sorted CD4+ and CD8+ peripheral blood T cells from healthy controls and from patients with patchy or totalis/universalis alopecia areata. Biopsies were taken from tofacitinib-treated patients at baseline and again at 4 and 24 weeks into treatment, and several of those patients also had a later scalp biopsy. Clonality in the scalp was compared among normal scalp (n=4), patchy alopecia areata scalp (n=8), and alopecia totalis/universalis scalp (n=8). RNA was obtained with the PAXgene miRNA kit for fixed scalp, the miRNeasy kit for PBMCs, and the RNeasy kit for mouse skin. TCRbeta CDR3 regions were amplified by immunoSEQ multiplex PCR using 35 Vbeta forward and 13 Jbeta reverse primers. Broader findings and caveats from the paper: Compared with mice, TCR sequences shared between patients were less clear, possibly partly because of HLA diversity across the patient population. Compared with normal scalp, lesional scalp had higher clonality and more expanded CD8+ clones, particularly in alopecia totalis/universalis, a pattern that suggests antigenic drive. Unlike mouse skin, where gammadelta T cells dominate, normal human skin contains resident alphabeta T cells that get sequenced too, which complicates analysis of the scalp TCR repertoire. The treated cohort was small, with a single nonresponder, so links between baseline CD8+ expansion and response need larger studies. During tofacitinib treatment, many expanded lesional clones remained in scalp and blood, and this persistence may partly explain relapse after treatment is stopped. Tofacitinib significantly decreased scalp clonality and the number of expanded CD8+ clones among the top 100 scalp clones.

This specimen's time point label, interpreted: roughly 26 weeks on oral tofacitinib. The intended sense of this specimen's treatment or condition label: oral pan-JAK inhibitor, 5-10 mg twice daily. Lesional scalp punch biopsies and peripheral blood were collected from alopecia areata patients. PBMCs were isolated by density centrifugation and stained for CD3, CD4 and CD8, after which CD4+ and CD8+ T cells were sorted on a FACSAria. Receptors were amplified or captured by the immunoSEQ multiplex PCR assay. For TCR sequencing, RNA was extracted from every sample and reverse transcribed into cDNA to serve as template. SuperScript III was used to make first-strand cDNA, primed with a 2:1 mix of oligo-dT and random hexamers. A synthetic immune receptor repertoire was used to assess amplification bias, and residual bias was removed computationally. The study's own analysis went as follows. After raw reads were preprocessed to remove errors, the CDR3 was defined following IMGT conventions as running from the conserved cysteine to phenylalanine. Clonality was calculated as 1 minus Shannon entropy normalized by log2 of the number of productive unique TCRs. CD4 or CD8 identity of scalp clones was inferred by cross-referencing scalp TCRbeta sequences with sorted blood CD4 and CD8 repertoires. TCRdb holds this immuneACCESS table with in-frame rearrangements only. Some clones are missing; in checked studies, unresolved V genes explain under half, and the rest has no known cause. That table gives V, J and clone size, and the DNA gave D and trimming. This sample gives roughly 110,000 clones in total; 84% of them show up just once. The ten biggest clones cover around 25% of the sample.

Points on this clone: The antigen it binds to is not known. No base-level quality is on record; no much larger clone is a single base apart.

The CDR3 sequence holds 18 residues, the cysteine and phenylalanine included. Only the CDR3 DNA is retained, 54 bases long and in frame from the first base. V loses 0 bases at its end and J loses 7 bases; junction bases beyond the gene matches: 10. Reading the germline V gene gives CDR1 MGHRA and CDR2 YSYEKL. This clonotype originated in a human donor with alopecia areata. The sample consisted of CD8+ T cells sorted from blood, taken at week 24, from a patient treated with tofacitinib. The sequence joins TRBV4-1 to TRBJ2-1, with 12 central nucleotides matching TRBD2. At the DNA level, the sequence is TGCGCCAGCAGCCAAGACCCCGCTAGCGGGGGGGCAAGTAATGAGCAGTTCTTC. This encodes CASSQDPASGGASNEQFF.